Below, 21 T cell receptor beta chains from the same sample are listed, as sequenced in a study of molecular identifiers for immune sequencing clone quantification. From the PCR reads, TCRdb called clonotypes with MiXCR, one entry per CDR3 protein. Here the sample spans 70,000 to 90,000 distinct CDR3 sequences, 20% to 25% being singletons. Sequencing was performed on naive CD8+ T cells from blood, with Jurkat cell RNA spiked in. Sample subset: FACS-sorted CD8+CD4-CCR7+CD45RA+ naive T cells. Receptors originate from a human donor in good health. Some libraries in this study had Jurkat cell RNA spiked in.

The rearrangement joins TRBV20-1 to TRBJ2-1, with 7 bases aligning to TRBD2. The CDR3 spans 15 residues. Germline V gene data show CDR1 as DFQATT and CDR2 as SNEGSKA (reference sequence). V lost 0 bases, J lost 3 bases, and 5 bases stayed unmatched. The CDR3 coding sequence is TGCAGTGCTAGAGATCCTAGCGGACTCTACAATGAGCAGTTCTTC. This translates into CSARDPSGLYNEQFF.

A few counts support this clonotype. The gene calls are TRBV19 and TRBJ2-3; weak D call: TRBD2 (5 bases). CDR3 size: 11 residues. Per the germline V gene, CDR1 is LNHDA and CDR2 is SQIVND (reference sequence). V was pared by 1 base and J by 10 bases, with 6 bases between. Here the CDR3 reads CASSIGSAQYF. The CDR3 DNA reads as TGTGCCAGTAGTATAGGTAGCGCGCAGTATTTT.

With regard to this clonotype: One end of the junction is discordant with germline, which a read error may explain. This sequence joins TRBV6-2 or TRBV6-3 and TRBJ2-7, with 9 positions matching TRBD1. This CDR3 has 14 amino acids. Germline V gene data show CDR1 as MNHEY and CDR2 as SVGEGT. The CDR3 DNA follows: TGTGCCAGCAGTTACGGGACAGGGAGTTACGAGCAGCACTTC. This translates into CASSYGTGSYEQHF.

On this clonotype: This may stem from a read error, because a much larger clone lies one nucleotide away. The chain couples TRBV28 to TRBJ2-7; 10 bases map to TRBD2. The CDR3 consists of 18 residues. Germline CDR1 and CDR2: MDHEN and SYDVKM. Here the CDR3 DNA reads TGTGCCAGCAGCTCAAAGGAGCTAGCGGGAGACCCCACCTACGAGCATTACTTC. Translating it yields CASSSKELAGDPTYEHYF.

The chain is built from TRBV5-6 and TRBJ1-1; D ambiguous. Trimming took off 3 bases at V and 10 bases at J, with 19 bases between the two ends. Germline CDR1 reads SGHDT; CDR2 reads YYEEEE. This CDR3 comprises 14 residues. The CDR3 DNA reads as TGTGCCAGCAGCTACGAGGCGTCAGGCAAGAGAGCTTTCTTT. Protein sequence: CASSYEASGKRAFF.

This clonotype has ten or more counts. This sequence joins TRBV4-2 and TRBJ1-2; D ambiguous. The germline V and J ends were trimmed by 0 bases and 5 bases, with 13 bases remaining between them. There are 15 residues in the CDR3. The germline gives CDR1 LGHNA, CDR2 YNFKEQ. CDR3 region: CASSQDYGRLYGYTF. The CDR3 DNA sequence: TGTGCCAGCAGCCAAGATTACGGACGGTTATATGGCTACACCTTC.

This clonotype was found many times. The genes are TRBV6-5 and TRBJ2-1; D not certain. Germline loops: CDR1 MNHEY, CDR2 SVGAGI. CDR3 size: 15 residues. Trimming cost V 4 bases and J 2 bases, with 12 bases left between them. CDR3 DNA sequence: TGTGCCAGCAGTTCCTCTCAGTGGGCCTACAATGAGCAGTTCTTC. Residues: CASSSSQWAYNEQFF.

As concerns this clonotype: An end of the junction does not agree with germline; a read error may underlie this. This chain uses TRBV29-1 with TRBJ2-1; 10 bases match TRBD1. The CDR3 has 16 amino acids. Germline V lookup: CDR1 SQVTM, CDR2 ANQGSEA. CDR3 in amino acids: CSVEGGDRGKTNEQLF. The CDR3 region has the DNA TGCAGCGTTGAAGGGGGGGACAGGGGAAAAACAAATGAGCAGCTCTTC.

About this clonotype: At one end, the junction sequence differs from germline, possibly due to a read error. This chain connects TRBV29-1 to TRBJ2-7; 9 nucleotides align to TRBD2. Germline V lookup: CDR1 SQVTM, CDR2 ANQGSEA. This CDR3 contains 17 residues. Written as DNA, the CDR3 is TGCGGCGTTGAAGGTGTTAGCGGGAGCGGGTCGTCCTACGAGCAGTACTTC. It yields the protein CGVEGVSGSGSSYEQYF.

This clonotype was found many times. The rearrangement joins TRBV6-5 to TRBJ2-7, with 11 bases identical to TRBD1. V dropped 6 bases and J dropped 4; count of bases not matched to a gene: 8. The germline V gene has CDR1 MNHEY and CDR2 SVGAGI. The CDR3 length is 15 residues. The CDR3 protein is CASSRGQGGVYEQYF. CDR3 coding DNA: TGTGCCAGCAGCCGGGGACAGGGGGGAGTATACGAGCAGTACTTC.

A few counts support this clonotype. The chain carries TRBV6-2 or TRBV6-3 and TRBJ2-3; a weak D match, TRBD2 (7 bases). The CDR3 runs 16 residues. From germline, CDR1 is MNHEY and CDR2 SVGEGT. The V gene lost 4 bases and the J gene lost 9 bases, with 23 bases spanning the gap. The chain's CDR3 is CASSCSTGGGPDTQYF. CDR3 nucleotide sequence: TGTGCCAGCAGTTGCTCGACAGGCGGGGGACCTGACACGCAGTATTTT.

This clonotype was recorded at least ten times. CDR3 nucleotide sequence: TGTGCCAGCAGCGGGGGCGGACAGGAGACCTACGAGCAGTACTTC. Translated: CASSGGGQETYEQYF. J is TRBJ2-7 and V is TRBV5-4; 7 bases align to TRBD1. Germline V CDR1 and CDR2: SGHNT, YYREEE (reference sequence). The CDR3 covers 15 residues. J was trimmed by 2 bases and V by 4 bases; bases with no gene match: 9.

The rearrangement links TRBV24-1 to TRBJ2-1; 8 bases match TRBD1. The CDR3 is 15 amino acids. Looked up from germline, CDR1 is KGHDR and CDR2 is SFDVKD. V dropped 4 bases and J dropped 3; count of bases not matched to a gene: 4. The CDR3 here is CATSEGQGDYNEQFF. For the CDR3, the DNA is TGTGCCACCAGTGAAGGACAGGGCGACTACAATGAGCAGTTCTTC.

This clonotype came up many times. This rearrangement joins TRBV9 to TRBJ1-5; maybe TRBD1 (5 bases). CDR3 length: 21 amino acids. In germline, CDR1 is SGDLS, CDR2 YYNGEE. The V gene lost 1 base and the J gene lost 3 bases, with 29 bases spanning the gap. The CDR3 spells CASSVSVLGRDRRDANQPQHF. CDR3 DNA sequence: TGTGCCAGCAGCGTATCGGTCCTGGGCAGGGATAGGAGGGACGCCAATCAGCCCCAGCATTTT.

The chain is built from TRBV7-9 and TRBJ1-1; the match to TRBD1 covers 8 bases. The CDR3 is 15 residues long. The germline V gene has CDR1 SEHNR and CDR2 FQNEAQ (reference sequence). V lost 4 bases to trimming and J lost 6 bases; unmatched junction nucleotides: 10. CDR3 loop: CASSSKTGVLAEAFF. CDR3 DNA sequence: TGTGCCAGCAGCTCCAAGACAGGGGTGTTGGCTGAAGCTTTCTTT. The full variable domain, rest sourced from reference TRBV7-9 and TRBJ1-1, is DTGVSQNPRHKITKRGQNVTFRCDPISEHNRLYWYRQTLGQGPEFLTYFQNEAQLEKSRLLSDRFSAERPKGSFSTLEIQRTEQGDSAMYLCASSSKTGVLAEAFFGQGTRLTVV.

This clonotype was detected ten times or more. The rearrangement links TRBV29-1 to TRBJ2-2; 7 bases agree with TRBD1. Germline trimming cut 6 bases from V and 3 bases from J; bases unmatched to any gene: 4. The CDR3 is 13 amino acids. Germline lookup yields CDR1 SQVTM and CDR2 ANQGSEA. The CDR3 spells CSVTGLDTGELFF. The CDR3 DNA reads as TGCAGCGTGACAGGGCTCGACACCGGGGAGCTGTTTTTT.

This clonotype was detected many times. The chain joins TRBV4-3 to TRBJ2-7; 7 bases agree with TRBD1. This CDR3 comprises 15 residues. Germline CDR1 is LGHNA and CDR2 is YSLEER. Trimming cost V 1 base and J 2 bases; bases outside gene matches: 5. CDR3 in amino acids: CASSQGSGQPYEQYF. The CDR3 region has the DNA TGCGCCAGCAGCCAAGGTTCGGGACAGCCCTACGAGCAGTACTTC.

This clonotype occurred many times. J is TRBJ1-1 and V is TRBV5-1; the match to TRBD1 covers 7 bases. This CDR3 contains 17 residues. Unmatched junction bases numbered 13, after V lost 4 bases and J lost 1 base. Per germline, CDR1 SGHRS and CDR2 YFSETQ. CDR3 sequence reads: CASSPTIPGQTNTEAFF. CDR3 sequence (DNA): TGCGCCAGCAGCCCTACTATACCGGGACAGACGAACACTGAAGCTTTCTTT.

This clonotype was counted at least ten times. The rearrangement uses TRBV14 and TRBJ1-1; no clear D gene. The CDR3 length is 18 residues. V was shortened by 1 base and J by 4 bases, with 22 bases between the two germline ends. Per the germline V gene, CDR1 is SGHDN and CDR2 is FVKESK. CDR3 bases: TGTGCCAGCAGCCAAGGCCGGACGGTAGACCCTTGGGGCACTGAAGCTTTCTTT. This translates into CASSQGRTVDPWGTEAFF.

This sequence joins TRBV12-3 or TRBV12-4 and TRBJ2-3, with TRBD2 matching 10 bases. Trimming removed 5 bases from V and 1 base from J; junction bases left unmatched: 0. The CDR3 spans 14 residues. CDR3 loop: CASSSGRGTDTQYF. CDR3 sequence (DNA): TGTGCCAGCAGTAGCGGGAGGGGCACAGATACGCAGTATTTT.

This clonotype has a count of ten or more. The gene calls are TRBV5-5 and TRBJ1-5; D is possibly TRBD1 (6 bases). Germline V lookup: CDR1 SGHKS, CDR2 YYEKEE (reference sequence). V was trimmed by 0 bases and J by 4 bases, leaving 11 bases between them. The CDR3 sequence is 15 residues long. CDR3 DNA sequence: TGTGCCAGCAGCTTGGTGGCCACAGGGAATCAGCCCCAGCATTTT. As protein: CASSLVATGNQPQHF.